The clone carrying this T cell receptor beta chain appeared once. No antigen is known for it. Trimming shortened V by 6 bases and J by 5 bases, and 14 bases separated the two germline ends. The germline V gene encodes CDR1 MNHEY and CDR2 SMNVEV (reference sequence). This CDR3 is 13 amino acids long. Terminally differentiated effector memory CD45RA+ cells were left out of the naive CD8 fraction, which was CD45RO-negative and positively selected for CCR7. All donors qualified as healthy HIV-negative adults and had experienced no recent acute infections or vaccinations. The entry originates in a study of shared clonotypes between healthy human individuals. Study-wide context: Sampling drew on donors who were two women and a few men aged 18 to 49. Findings of the study overall: Naive CD4 clonotype sharing across a few donors was 4% to 5%.

Assay used: immunoSEQ multiplex PCR; TCRdb lists only in-frame clones, some missing. The sample holds roughly 600,000 clones, about 98% seen once. The sequence was obtained from a man aged 30 to 39 in good health. The sample was naive CD8+ T cells sorted from blood. The chain combines TRBV27 with TRBJ2-7, with no clear D. CDR3 nucleotides: TGTGCCAGCAGACTCCTAGGATCCGACGAGCAGTACTTC. Its translation is CASRLLGSDEQYF.